The 32 T cell receptor beta chains below were found in one sample sequenced in a study of cytomegalovirus exposure and HLA in healthy donors. The PCR was carried out with 60 Vbeta primers and 13 Jbeta primers. Sequencing used immunoSEQ multiplex PCR; TCRdb keeps in-frame clones, though not all of them. The repertoire holds 150,000 to 200,000 clones, with 79% as singletons. The sequenced sample consisted of PBMCs. These TCRs come from a middle-aged man in good health and CMV-seronegative.

The J gene is TRBJ2-3, the V gene TRBV27; a weak D match, TRBD1 (5 bases). This CDR3 has 14 residues. V was trimmed by 5 bases and J by 0 bases, leaving 9 bases between them. Germline assignment: CDR1 MNHEY and CDR2 SMNVEV (reference sequence). The CDR3 nucleotides read TGTGCCAGCAGTCACCAGGGTAGCACAGATACGCAGTATTTT. Translating gives CASSHQGSTDTQYF.

J is TRBJ2-7 and V is TRBV30, with 11 positions matching TRBD2. The CDR3 totals 12 residues. Germline V lookup: CDR1 GTSNPN, CDR2 SVGIG (reference sequence). V lost 5 bases, J lost 3 bases, and 0 bases stayed unmatched. As DNA, the CDR3 is TGTGCCTGGGGGACTAGCGGCTACGAGCAGTACTTC. As protein: CAWGTSGYEQYF. The entire variable domain, with the rest obtained from reference TRBV30 and TRBJ2-7, is as follows: SQTIHQWPATLVQPVGSPLSLECTVEGTSNPNLYWYRQAAGRGLQLLFYSVGIGQISSEVPQNLSASRPQDRQFILSSKKLLLSDSGFYLCAWGTSGYEQYFGPGTRLTVT.

The rearrangement joins TRBV27 to TRBJ2-1; D perhaps matches TRBD2 (5 bases). Trimming shortened V by 3 bases and J by 11 bases, and 14 bases separated the two germline ends. This CDR3 spans 13 amino acids. Looked up from germline, CDR1 is MNHEY and CDR2 is SMNVEV (reference sequence). CDR3 residues: CASSFNRGNKQFF. In DNA form, the CDR3 reads TGTGCCAGCAGTTTTAACCGAGGGAATAAGCAGTTCTTC.

The V gene is TRBV7-8, the J gene TRBJ1-3; no firm D call. V lost 1 base and J 0 bases, leaving 10 bases between the germline ends. CDR1 is SGHVS and CDR2 is FQNEAQ in the germline V gene. The CDR3 has 16 amino acids. The CDR3, as DNA: TGTGCCAGCAGCTTAGTTGTGGCAAGCTCTGGAAACACCATATATTTT. This encodes CASSLVVASSGNTIYF.

The sample holds one count of this clone. The rearrangement uses TRBV2 and TRBJ1-2; D is uncertain. CDR3 length: 14 amino acids. Looked up from germline, CDR1 is SNHLY and CDR2 is FYNNEI. Trimming left V 5 bases short and J 7 bases short, with 17 bases between. The DNA of the CDR3 is TGTGCCAGCAGTCCCCGGTCAGTCGGGAGTGGCTACACCTTC. This codes for CASSPRSVGSGYTF.

This clone turned up a few times. The rearrangement links TRBV27 to TRBJ2-7; possible D gene TRBD1, 8 bases. Trimming pared 4 bases from V and 4 bases from J, leaving 17 bases between. The germline gives CDR1 MNHEY, CDR2 SMNVEV (reference sequence). The CDR3 is 15 residues long. The CDR3 coding sequence is TGTGCCAGCAGTTATACAGGGGGGGTTGGTTACGAGCAGTACTTC. This gives the protein CASSYTGGVGYEQYF.

The rearrangement links TRBV28 to TRBJ2-5; 14 bases are shared with TRBD2. CDR3 length: 17 amino acids. Germline V gives CDR1 MDHEN, CDR2 SYDVKM. After removal of 5 bases from V and 4 bases from J, the junction contained 9 bases not matched to a gene. The CDR3: CASSPGTSGSWGETQYF. CDR3 coding DNA: TGTGCCAGCAGTCCCGGGACTAGCGGGAGTTGGGGAGAGACCCAGTACTTC.

The chain links TRBV6-1 to TRBJ2-1, with D possibly matching TRBD2 (6 bases). Trimming pared 2 bases from V and 4 bases from J, leaving 15 bases between. This CDR3 has 16 amino acids. Germline V gives CDR1 MNHNS, CDR2 SASEGT. CDR3 in amino acids: CASSEFGTALYNEQFF. In DNA form, the CDR3 reads TGTGCCAGCAGTGAATTTGGGACTGCCTTATACAATGAGCAGTTCTTC.

The V and J genes are TRBV2 and TRBJ2-2; 8 nucleotides match TRBD2. Germline V gene sequence: CDR1 SNHLY, CDR2 FYNNEI. V was clipped by 5 bases and J by 5 bases; unmatched bases: 7. The CDR3 has 15 amino acids. In DNA form, the CDR3 reads TGTGCCAGCAGTCGGCAGCGGGAGTTTACCGGGGAGCTGTTTTTT. This sequence encodes CASSRQREFTGELFF.

V and J are TRBV7-6 and TRBJ1-2; D might be TRBD1 (5 bases). The V end was cut by 5 bases, the J end by 2 bases, with 12 bases between. Germline lookup yields CDR1 SGHVS and CDR2 FNYEAQ. The CDR3 is made up of 14 amino acids. The CDR3 loop reads CASSPGEGNYGYTF. CDR3 coding DNA: TGTGCCAGCAGCCCCGGGGAGGGGAACTATGGCTACACCTTC.

The V gene is TRBV9, the J gene TRBJ2-1, with TRBD2 identical over 7 bases. With V trimmed by 3 bases and J by 2 bases, 2 bases remained unmatched. Germline CDR1 is SGDLS and CDR2 is YYNGEE. The CDR3 has 14 residues. The CDR3 nucleotides read TGTGCCAGCAGCGCAGCGGGAACCTACAATGAGCAGTTCTTC. This gives the protein CASSAAGTYNEQFF.

The rearrangement joins TRBV7-6 to TRBJ1-1, with a tentative D call TRBD1 (6 bases). The CDR3 contains 19 residues. Looked up from germline, CDR1 is SGHVS and CDR2 is FNYEAQ. V was pared by 6 bases and J by 0 bases, with 26 bases between. CDR3 residues: CASSSVPGHLPPMNTEAFF. The DNA of the CDR3 is TGTGCCAGCAGTTCCGTCCCGGGACACCTACCCCCTATGAACACTGAAGCTTTCTTT.

The chain is built from TRBV5-1 and TRBJ2-5; D is unclear. This CDR3 region has 11 residues. V lost 5 bases to trimming and J lost 5 bases, with 7 bases between them. Per the germline V gene, CDR1 is SGHRS and CDR2 is YFSETQ. As DNA, the CDR3 is TGCGCCAGCAGTAGTAGTGAGACCCAGTACTTC. Its protein product is CASSSSETQYF.

The chain recombines TRBV5-6 with TRBJ2-7; TRBD1 agrees at 10 bases. Germline loops: CDR1 SGHDT, CDR2 YYEEEE. This CDR3 has 15 amino acids. With V trimmed by 0 bases and J by 5 bases, 5 bases remained unmatched. For the CDR3, the DNA is TGTGCCAGCAGCTTGGCGGGACAGGGGATCGACGAGCAGTACTTC. This codes for CASSLAGQGIDEQYF.

V gene TRBV28 combines with J gene TRBJ2-1; the match to TRBD1 covers 9 bases. V lost 4 bases to trimming and J lost 3 bases; unmatched junction nucleotides: 7. This CDR3 has 16 residues. The germline gives CDR1 MDHEN, CDR2 SYDVKM. The CDR3 nucleotides read TGTGCCAGCAGTTGGAACGGACAGGGGTACTACAATGAGCAGTTCTTC. Translating it yields CASSWNGQGYYNEQFF. Supplemented by reference TRBV28 and TRBJ2-1, the full variable domain reads DVKVTQSSRYLVKRTGEKVFLECVQDMDHENMFWYRQDPGLGLRLIYFSYDVKMKEKGDIPEGYSVSREKKERFSLILESASTNQTSMYLCASSWNGQGYYNEQFFGPGTRLTVL.

The CDR3 DNA reads TGTGCCAGCAGGGGGGGGAATACGCAGTATTTT. Protein sequence: CASRGGNTQYF. The rearrangement links TRBV28 to TRBJ2-3, with 7 bases identical to TRBD2. This CDR3 region has 11 residues. Per the germline V gene, CDR1 is MDHEN and CDR2 is SYDVKM. V trimming: 6 bases; J trimming: 7 bases; junction bases outside the gene matches: 1.

This clone was observed a few times. This chain links TRBV11-3 with TRBJ2-2; no definite D call. Trimming removed 2 bases at V and 4 bases at J, with 8 bases between. The germline gives CDR1 SGHNT, CDR2 YENEEA. CDR3 length: 14 amino acids. CDR3: CASSLTTGTGELFF. The CDR3 nucleotides are TGTGCCAGCAGCTTAACGACGGGCACCGGGGAGCTGTTTTTT.

The J gene is TRBJ2-7, the V gene TRBV7-2; weak D call: TRBD2 (6 bases). The germline gives CDR1 SGHTA, CDR2 FQGNSA. This CDR3 is 13 amino acids long. Trimming removed 2 bases from V and 6 bases from J, with 11 bases in between. The CDR3 loop is CASSLSRRGEQYF. CDR3 sequence (DNA): TGTGCCAGCAGCTTAAGTCGGCGGGGCGAGCAGTACTTC.

V gene TRBV6-1 combines with J gene TRBJ1-1; D is perhaps TRBD1 (5 bases). V lost 6 bases, J lost 0 bases, and 11 bases lay in between. The CDR3 covers 14 residues. Germline CDR1 MNHNS, CDR2 SASEGT. The CDR3 nucleotides read TGTGCCAGCAGGGCGGGGGGTCTGAACACTGAAGCTTTCTTT. Translating it yields CASRAGGLNTEAFF.

This clone was observed once. This chain joins TRBV5-4 and TRBJ2-4; 9 nucleotides align to TRBD1. Germline assignment: CDR1 SGHNT and CDR2 YYREEE (reference sequence). Germline trimming cut 2 bases from V and 6 bases from J; bases unmatched to any gene: 3. The CDR3 is 14 residues long. CDR3 coding DNA: TGTGCCAGCAGCTTCCCGGGACAGGGAAACATTCAGTACTTC. It yields the protein CASSFPGQGNIQYF.

The chain has TRBV7-9 and TRBJ1-4; the D gene is possibly TRBD1 (6 bases). This CDR3 contains 16 residues. CDR1 and CDR2 from the germline V gene are SEHNR and FQNEAQ (reference sequence). The V end lost 2 bases, the J end lost 6 bases, and 16 bases lay between the germline ends. This chain's CDR3 is CASSLWDTQRDEKLFF. DNA for the CDR3: TGTGCCAGCAGCTTATGGGACACCCAAAGGGATGAAAAACTGTTTTTT.

The chain uses TRBV6-6 and TRBJ2-1; 7 bases agree with TRBD2. The length of the CDR3 is 12 residues. The germline V gene has CDR1 MNHNY and CDR2 SVGAGI (reference sequence). Germline trimming cut 8 bases from V and 2 bases from J; bases unmatched to any gene: 0. The CDR3 protein is CASGRAYNEQFF. The CDR3 nucleotides are TGTGCCAGCGGGAGGGCCTACAATGAGCAGTTCTTC.

This chain uses TRBV28 with TRBJ2-3; 9 positions agree with TRBD1. The ends lost 2 bases at V and 3 bases at J; junction bases unmatched: 6. CDR3 size: 16 residues. CDR1 is MDHEN and CDR2 is SYDVKM in the germline V gene. CDR3 coding DNA: TGTGCCAGCAGTTTAAGCTTACAGGGGGCAACAGATACGCAGTATTTT. It yields the protein CASSLSLQGATDTQYF.

The chain is built from TRBV28 and TRBJ2-7, with 9 positions matching TRBD2. Germline loops: CDR1 MDHEN, CDR2 SYDVKM. After removal of 11 bases from V and 0 bases from J, the junction contained 11 bases not matched to a gene. This CDR3 spans 15 amino acids. Here the CDR3 DNA reads TGTGCCGCCCAACGAGCGGGAGGCTCCTCCTACGAGCAGTACTTC. This sequence encodes CAAQRAGGSSYEQYF.

The chain joins TRBV2 to TRBJ1-1; 9 bases agree with TRBD1. The CDR3 contains 16 residues. V shed 5 bases, J shed 1 base, and the junction held 8 bases outside the gene matches. CDR1 and CDR2 (germline): SNHLY, FYNNEI. The CDR3 DNA follows: TGTGCCAGCAGTCCGATTCGACAGGGGGGGAACACTGAAGCTTTCTTT. This encodes CASSPIRQGGNTEAFF. Using reference TRBV2 and TRBJ1-1 for the parts outside the CDR3, the full variable domain is EPEVTQTPSHQVTQMGQEVILRCVPISNHLYFYWYRQILGQKVEFLVSFYNNEISEKSEIFDDQFSVERPDGSNFTLKIRSTKLEDSAMYFCASSPIRQGGNTEAFFGQGTRLTVV.

This chain uses TRBV27 with TRBJ1-2, with 9 bases identical to TRBD1. V was clipped by 6 bases and J by 6 bases; unmatched bases: 5. CDR1 is MNHEY and CDR2 is SMNVEV in the germline V gene (reference sequence). This CDR3 is 13 amino acids long. This CDR3 reads CASRYGTGNGYTF. The CDR3 region has the DNA TGTGCCAGCAGGTACGGGACAGGGAATGGCTACACCTTC.

The chain employs TRBV11-2 and TRBJ2-2, with a tentative D call TRBD1 (7 bases). CDR1 and CDR2 from the germline V gene are SGHAT and FQNNGV. The CDR3 length is 15 residues. V lost 5 bases and J lost 2, with 12 bases in between. The CDR3 loop reads CASSRGTVNTGELFF. In nucleotides, the CDR3 is TGTGCCAGCAGCCGCGGGACAGTCAACACCGGGGAGCTGTTTTTT.

V and J are TRBV28 and TRBJ1-4; TRBD1 aligns across 9 bases. The CDR3 is 18 residues long. The trim removed 7 bases at V and 0 bases at J, leaving 12 bases unmatched. Germline CDR1 reads MDHEN; CDR2 reads SYDVKM. The CDR3 reads CASIGQGPTRSTNEKLFF. In DNA form, the CDR3 reads TGTGCCAGCATAGGACAGGGGCCCACCCGATCAACTAATGAAAAACTGTTTTTT.

V and J are TRBV6-1 and TRBJ2-1, with no clear D. Trimming removed 7 bases from V and 10 bases from J, with 14 bases in between. The CDR3 has 12 residues. Germline CDR1 MNHNS, CDR2 SASEGT. The CDR3 sequence: CASTLLTGEQFF. The CDR3 DNA is TGTGCCAGCACCCTACTCACCGGGGAGCAGTTCTTC.

V gene TRBV5-1 combines with J gene TRBJ2-3; 7 bases are a match to TRBD1. Germline loops: CDR1 SGHRS, CDR2 YFSETQ. With V trimmed by 0 bases and J by 3 bases, 7 bases remained unmatched. This CDR3 is built from 16 residues. CDR3 nucleotide sequence: TGCGCCAGCAGCTTGGAGGGGGCCCCCTCGACAGATACGCAGTATTTT. Translated: CASSLEGAPSTDTQYF. The whole variable domain, remainder taken from reference TRBV5-1 and TRBJ2-3, is KAGVTQTPRYLIKTRGQQVTLSCSPISGHRSVSWYQQTPGQGLQFLFEYFSETQRNKGNFPGRFSGRQFSNSRSEMNVSTLELGDSALYLCASSLEGAPSTDTQYFGPGTRLTVL.

The chain links TRBV11-2 to TRBJ2-5, with D possibly being TRBD2 (6 bases). Germline V gene sequence: CDR1 SGHAT, CDR2 FQNNGV. CDR3 length: 14 residues. Trimming left V 6 bases short and J 4 bases short, with 15 bases between. Here the CDR3 reads CASRRVLAGETQYF. CDR3 DNA: TGTGCCAGCAGGCGAGTACTAGCTGGAGAGACCCAGTACTTC.

V gene TRBV6-6 combines with J gene TRBJ2-2, with D unclear. Germline V gene sequence: CDR1 MNHNY, CDR2 SVGAGI (reference sequence). V was shortened by 8 bases and J by 0 bases, with 10 bases between the two germline ends. CDR3 length equals 14 residues. CDR3 sequence reads: CASGIRANTGELFF. CDR3 coding DNA: TGTGCCAGCGGTATAAGAGCGAACACCGGGGAGCTGTTTTTT.